What follows is one TCR beta chain and its context. Its antigen is unidentified. The source of the sample is a study of CD8 T cells in Susac syndrome. Overall study: Clinically active disease was present in over five of the sequenced Susac syndrome patients. Under ten of these patients were in remission. At the time of blood draw, patients with Susac syndrome were therapy-naive, receiving corticosteroids, or receiving intravenous immunoglobulin alone. Study-level results: The authors found around 15 Susac-specific public clones in total CD8+ repertoires and five or six in CD8+ TEMRA repertoires.

Germline V lookup: CDR1 SEHNR, CDR2 FQNEAQ (reference sequence). V was clipped by 11 bases and J by 4 bases, with 8 bases between them. The CDR3 extends over 11 amino acids. Reverse transcription used roughly 0.5 to 1 ug RNA and random hexamers. TCRdb called the immunoSEQ multiplex PCR reads again in MiXCR, with one record for every CDR3 protein. The sample holds 65,000 to 95,000 distinct CDR3 sequences, about 93% seen once. The chain combines TRBV7-9 with TRBJ2-2; D gene uncertain. The sample consisted of CD8+ T cells from PBMCs. This receptor was taken from a human donor with Susac syndrome. The CDR3, as DNA: TGTGCCCAGGATTCCACCGGGGAGCTGTTTTTT. Translated, it gives CAQDSTGELFF.